The next 14 T cell receptor beta chains were all read from a single sample in a study of PD-1 blockade in classical Hodgkin lymphoma. The repertoire was sequenced with immunoSEQ multiplex PCR; TCRdb's copy has only in-frame clones and lacks some. Of 40,000 to 50,000 clones listed, nearly 70% are singletons. Time point in this sample: cycle 4 day 1 (C4D1), after 6 weeks of nivolumab. Each patient experienced a relapse that followed autologous stem cell transplantation, and brentuximab vedotin exposure varied. Sequencing used peripheral blood mononuclear cells (PBMCs), obtained before the fourth cycle of nivolumab. Receptors originate from a human donor with classical Hodgkin lymphoma.

The gene calls are TRBV30 and TRBJ1-2; D uncertain. Germline CDR1 GTSNPN, CDR2 SVGIG (reference sequence). The CDR3 covers 11 residues. Here the CDR3 reads CGTEEGYGYTF. DNA for the CDR3: TGTGGCACGGAAGAGGGATATGGCTACACCTTC.

J is TRBJ2-1 and V is TRBV11-2; perhaps D is TRBD1 or TRBD2 (6 bases each). This CDR3 region has 13 residues. V lost 5 bases to trimming and J lost 10 bases, with 15 bases between them. Looked up from germline, CDR1 is SGHAT and CDR2 is FQNNGV. The CDR3 reads CASSDNRDSEQFF. The CDR3 bases are TGTGCCAGCAGCGACAACAGGGACTCCGAGCAGTTCTTC.

The chain uses TRBV6-5 and TRBJ2-6; D possibly corresponds to TRBD2 (5 bases). The V gene lost 5 bases and the J gene lost 1 base, with 6 bases spanning the gap. The CDR3 covers 14 residues. Germline CDR1 and CDR2: MNHEY and SVGAGI. The CDR3 region has the DNA TGTGCCAGCAGTACGGGGTCTGGGGCCAACGTCCTGACTTTC. Translation: CASSTGSGANVLTF.

This chain links TRBV5-4 with TRBJ2-3; 7 nucleotides match TRBD2. With 0 bases clipped from V and 3 bases from J, the junction kept 4 bases outside the gene matches. The CDR3 has 15 residues. The V gene's germline CDR1 is SGHNT and CDR2 YYREEE (reference sequence). CDR3 sequence reads: CASSLVWGGTDTQYF. As DNA, the CDR3 is TGTGCCAGCAGCTTGGTCTGGGGGGGGACAGATACGCAGTATTTT. Full variable domain (missing parts from reference TRBV5-4 and TRBJ2-3): ETGVTQSPTHLIKTRGQQVTLRCSSQSGHNTVSWYQQALGQGPQFIFQYYREEENGRGNFPPRFSGLQFPNYSSELNVNALELDDSALYLCASSLVWGGTDTQYFGPGTRLTVL.

The rearrangement links TRBV15 to TRBJ2-7; the D is unclear. The CDR3 totals 13 residues. The germline V gene has CDR1 LNHNV and CDR2 YYDKDF (reference sequence). The ends were cut back, 0 bases at V and 4 bases at J, with 7 bases in the middle. The CDR3 protein is CATSRDEGYEQYF. CDR3 in DNA: TGTGCCACCAGCAGAGATGAAGGGTACGAGCAGTACTTC.

The gene calls are TRBV4-1 and TRBJ2-7; the D gene is possibly TRBD2 (6 bases). Trimming removed 1 base at V and 2 bases at J, with 9 bases between. Germline assignment: CDR1 MGHRA and CDR2 YSYEKL. This CDR3 has 14 amino acids. The CDR3 sequence is CASSQVTGAYEQYF. The CDR3 DNA reads as TGCGCCAGCAGCCAAGTAACGGGGGCCTACGAGCAGTACTTC.

V gene TRBV19 combines with J gene TRBJ1-1; D is unresolved. The V gene's germline CDR1 is LNHDA and CDR2 SQIVND (reference sequence). V was pared by 2 bases and J by 1 base, with 14 bases between. This CDR3 is built from 16 residues. The CDR3, as DNA: TGTGCCAGTAGTATATCTGGTTGGCAGGAGAACACTGAAGCTTTCTTT. It yields the protein CASSISGWQENTEAFF.

The rearrangement uses TRBV29-1 and TRBJ1-1; D not certain. The length of the CDR3 is 10 residues. V lost 1 base and J lost 4, with 1 base in between. Germline CDR1 SQVTM, CDR2 ANQGSEA. The CDR3 nucleotides are TGCAGCGTTGAAGCCACTGAAGCTTTCTTT. It is translated as CSVEATEAFF. Based on the CDR3 plus reference TRBV29-1 and TRBJ1-1, the full variable domain is SAVISQKPSRDICQRGTSLTIQCQVDSQVTMMFWYRQQPGQSLTLIATANQGSEATYESGFVIDKFPISRPNLTFSTLTVSNMSPEDSSIYLCSVEATEAFFGQGTRLTVV.

This clone was seen a handful of times. The V and J genes are TRBV10-3 and TRBJ2-7; D might be TRBD1 (6 bases). Per germline, CDR1 ENHRY and CDR2 SYGVKD. CDR3 length equals 12 residues. Deletions cut 5 bases from V and 1 base from J, with 6 bases between. The CDR3 bases are TGTGCCATCAGTACAGGGTCCTACGAGCAGTACTTC. Its translation: CAISTGSYEQYF.

J is TRBJ2-7 and V is TRBV19, with TRBD2 matching over 7 bases. This CDR3 region has 13 residues. Germline V lookup: CDR1 LNHDA, CDR2 SQIVND (reference sequence). Losses at the gene ends were 3 bases for V and 4 bases for J; bases not matched to a gene: 3. CDR3 bases: TGTGCCAGTAGTATCGCCGGGGGGTACGAGCAGTACTTC. Translated, it gives CASSIAGGYEQYF. Full variable domain (missing parts from reference TRBV19 and TRBJ2-7): DGGITQSPKYLFRKEGQNVTLSCEQNLNHDAMYWYRQDPGQGLRLIYYSQIVNDFQKGDIAEGYSVSREKKESFPLTVTSAQKNPTAFYLCASSIAGGYEQYFGPGTRLTVT.

The chain has TRBV7-2 and TRBJ2-3; a possible D gene is TRBD1 (6 bases). CDR3 length: 14 amino acids. Germline CDR1 and CDR2: SGHTA and FQGNSA. V was shortened by 1 base and J by 2 bases, with 7 bases between the two germline ends. The CDR3 DNA sequence: TGTGCCAGCAGCTTAGAGGGGGACACAGATACGCAGTATTTT. It specifies CASSLEGDTDTQYF. Filled out from reference TRBV7-2 and TRBJ2-3, the complete variable domain reads GAGVSQSPSNKVTEKGKDVELRCDPISGHTALYWYRQSLGQGLEFLIYFQGNSAPDKSGLPSDRFSAERTGGSVSTLTIQRTQQEDSAVYLCASSLEGDTDTQYFGPGTRLTVL.

This clone is medium-sized within its sample. V and J are TRBV5-1 and TRBJ1-5; tentatively, D is TRBD1 (5 bases). Germline V gene lookup returns CDR1 SGHRS and CDR2 YFSETQ. V lost 0 bases and J lost 9, with 13 bases in between. The CDR3 spans 14 residues. DNA of the CDR3: TGCGCCAGCAGCTTGGGTGGGGGACCATGGCCCCAGCATTTT. It is translated as CASSLGGGPWPQHF.

This clone has a handful of counts. This sequence joins TRBV7-2 and TRBJ2-3; D uncertain. The V and J ends lost 6 bases and 2 bases respectively, with 9 bases between them. This CDR3 has 13 residues. Germline V lookup: CDR1 SGHTA, CDR2 FQGNSA. DNA for the CDR3: TGTGCCAGCAGTCCCACCCCCACAGATACGCAGTATTTT. Its translation: CASSPTPTDTQYF.

The chain uses TRBV11-3 and TRBJ2-1, with D perhaps TRBD1 or TRBD2 (5 bases each). Germline V gene lookup returns CDR1 SGHNT and CDR2 YENEEA. V lost 5 bases to trimming and J lost 10 bases, with 15 bases between them. The CDR3 runs to 13 residues. This chain's CDR3 is CASSPTGTEEQFF. As DNA, the CDR3 is TGTGCCAGCAGCCCTACCGGGACGGAAGAGCAGTTCTTC.